Listed below are T cell receptor beta chains from one sample, sequenced in a study of CD8+CD57+ T cells in acquired aplastic anemia. TCRdb called the reads again in MiXCR, with one record for every CDR3 protein. Of 150,000 to 200,000 distinct CDR3 sequences listed, less than 60% are singletons. The sequenced sample consisted of sorted CD4+, CD8+, or CD8+CD57+ T cells (not recorded which) from PBMCs. All receptors come from a human donor with aplastic anemia. The CDR3 runs from the conserved cysteine through the conserved F or W. D genes are given only for firm matches. Size values are once, few and many counts, or a class for expanded clones, and some rows have none.

TRBJ2-7 | NA | TRBV19 | TRBD1 | TGTGCCAGTAGTACCAGGACAGGGTTCGAGCAGTACTTC | CASSTRTGFEQYF
TRBJ2-3 | many | TRBV19 | TRBD1 | TGTGCCAGTAGGGGGACAGGGGGTGGCACAGATACGCAGTATTTT | CASRGTGGGTDTQYF
TRBJ2-7 | NA | TRBV10-2 | TRBD2 | TGCGCCAGCGGGAATCAGCGGGAGGTCCACGAGCAGTACTTC | CASGNQREVHEQYF
TRBJ2-7 | many | TRBV29-1 | TRBD2 | TGCAGCGTTGAAAAAGGCGGGGGATCCGAGCAGTACTTC | CSVEKGGGSEQYF
TRBJ1-2 | NA | TRBV12-3/TRBV12-4 | TRBD1 | TGTGCCAGCGGAGAAGACAGGGATCTGATCTATGGCTACACCTTC | CASGEDRDLIYGYTF
TRBJ1-4 | few | TRBV2 | NA | TGTGCCAGCAGTGAATTTGTGGGTTTCGATGAAAAACTGTTTTTT | CASSEFVGFDEKLFF
TRBJ2-2 | NA | TRBV20-1 | NA | TGCAGTGCTAGAGATCCACGCGGCAACACCGGGGAGCTGTTTTTT | CSARDPRGNTGELFF
TRBJ2-1 | few | TRBV25-1 | TRBD2 | TGTGCCAGCAGTGCCGCCGGGACTAGCGCTGAGCAGTTCTTC | CASSAAGTSAEQFF
TRBJ2-7 | NA | TRBV3-1 | NA | TGTGCCAGCAGCCAAGGGCTTTCTCAGGGCGAGCAGTACTTC | CASSQGLSQGEQYF
TRBJ2-3 | many | TRBV5-1 | TRBD2 | TGCGCCAGCAGCCATGGACTAGCGGGAGGGCCCACAGATACGCAGTATTTT | CASSHGLAGGPTDTQYF
TRBJ2-5 | many | TRBV7-2 | NA | TGTGCCAGCAGCCAGCTAGAGACCCAGTACTTC | CASSQLETQYF
TRBJ1-4 | many | TRBV7-2 | NA | TGTGCCAGCAGCTTAGATCCGGGTGGGAAACTGTTTTTT | CASSLDPGGKLFF
TRBJ1-2 | NA | TRBV7-6 | TRBD1 | TGTGCCAGCAGTCCCGGACAGGGCCCATCGCGTGGCTACACCTTC | CASSPGQGPSRGYTF
TRBJ1-2 | NA | TRBV12-3/TRBV12-4 | NA | TGTGCCAGCACCCCGGAGGGACGCTATGGCTACACCTTC | CASTPEGRYGYTF
TRBJ2-1 | many | TRBV7-2 | TRBD2 | TGTGCCAGTAGAAAGACTAGCGGGGGGAGAAAGTTCTTC | CASRKTSGGRKFF
TRBJ1-2 | NA | TRBV2 | NA | TGTGCCAGCAGTGAAGTAGGGTGGGTTGGCTACACCTTC | CASSEVGWVGYTF
TRBJ2-7 | many | TRBV5-6 | TRBD1 | TGTGCCAGCAGCGGGACAGGGAAAGGATCCTACGAGCAGTACTTC | CASSGTGKGSYEQYF
TRBJ2-1 | NA | TRBV2 | NA | TGTGCCAGCAGATCGGGGAAAAATGAGCAGTTCTTC | CASRSGKNEQFF
TRBJ1-1 | NA | TRBV19 | NA | TGTGCCAGTAGTATAGATCAGAGGGTCATGGGTCCGAACACTGAAGCTTTCTTT | CASSIDQRVMGPNTEAFF
TRBJ1-1 | NA | TRBV5-1 | NA | TGCGCCAGCACGGTCACAGGGATGAACACTGAAGCTTTCTTT | CASTVTGMNTEAFF
TRBJ1-2 | NA | TRBV20-1 | TRBD1 | TGCAGTGTTTCGGGACAGGCCGGCTATGGCTACACCTTC | CSVSGQAGYGYTF
TRBJ1-1 | many | TRBV9 | TRBD1 | TGTGCCAGCAGCCCCCGTTTACTCACAGGGGTTGAAGCTTTCTTT | CASSPRLLTGVEAFF
TRBJ2-7 | NA | TRBV25-1 | TRBD1 | TGTGCCAGCTCCGCCGCGACAGGGTCCTACGAGCAGTACTTC | CASSAATGSYEQYF
TRBJ1-6 | NA | TRBV15 | NA | TGTGCCACCAGCGAAGGGTATAATTCACCCCTCCACTTT | CATSEGYNSPLHF
TRBJ2-3 | NA | TRBV5-5 | TRBD1 | TGTGCCAGCAGCTTGGCGACAGGGATCACAGATACGCAGTACTTT | CASSLATGITDTQYF
TRBJ1-5 | NA | TRBV15 | NA | TGTGCCACCAGCAGAGATCCCACTAGGCAGCCCCAGCATTTT | CATSRDPTRQPQHF
TRBJ2-5 | many | TRBV7-8 | NA | TGTGCCAGCAGCTTAGCGCGGCTAGCCCCCGAGACCCAGTACTTC | CASSLARLAPETQYF
TRBJ2-7 | NA | TRBV2 | NA | TGTGCCAGCAGCGCAACTGCCTACGAGCAGTACTTC | CASSATAYEQYF
TRBJ1-2 | many | TRBV3-1 | TRBD1 | TGTGCCAGCAGCCGCGGTTCCACAGGGGACTATGGCTACACCTTC | CASSRGSTGDYGYTF
TRBJ1-3 | many | TRBV20-1 | NA | TGCAGTGCTAGAAAGGGGTCCTTCACTTTTGGAAACACCATATATTTT | CSARKGSFTFGNTIYF
TRBJ1-4 | once | TRBV2 | TRBD1 | TGTGCCAGCAGTGAGGACAAGGGGGCGGTTGAAAAACTGTTTTTT | CASSEDKGAVEKLFF
TRBJ2-1 | few | TRBV9 | NA | TGTGCCAGCAGCCCGACCTACAATGAGCAGTTCTTC | CASSPTYNEQFF
TRBJ1-5 | NA | TRBV28 | TRBD1 | TGTGCCAGCAGTTTTAGGGCGGGACAGGGGAGTGGCAATCAGCCCCAGCATTTT | CASSFRAGQGSGNQPQHF
TRBJ2-5 | many | TRBV5-1 | TRBD2 | TGCGCCAGCAGCTTGGGGGCTAGCGGTCACCAAGAGACCCAGTACTTC | CASSLGASGHQETQYF
TRBJ2-1 | NA | TRBV18 | NA | TGTGCCAGCTCACCACGAGACGGAGGATCTCGGTTCTTC | CASSPRDGGSRFF
TRBJ2-1 | few | TRBV28 | NA | TGTGCCAGTGGTCAGGGGAGCTCCTACAATGAGCAGTTCTTC | CASGQGSSYNEQFF
TRBJ1-1 | once | TRBV25-1 | NA | NA | CACSARDNYEAFF
TRBJ2-2 | many | TRBV19 | NA | TGTGCCAGTAGTCCCTCGAGGGCCGGGGAGCTGTTTTTT | CASSPSRAGELFF
TRBJ1-5 | NA | TRBV20-1 | NA | TGCAGTGCTAGTGGTTTGGGGCGCAGGCTTAGCAATCAGCCCCAGCATTTT | CSASGLGRRLSNQPQHF
TRBJ1-3 | few | TRBV28 | NA | TGTTCTAGCGCTGGAAACACCATATATTTT | CSSAGNTIYF
TRBJ2-2 | NA | TRBV5-5 | NA | TGTGCCAGCTGGGGGGATCCGGGGGAGCTGTTTTTT | CASWGDPGELFF
TRBJ1-6 | many | TRBV15 | NA | TGTGCCACCAGCAACCGGGACGCGGAATCACCCCTCCACTTT | CATSNRDAESPLHF
TRBJ1-2 | NA | TRBV24-1 | NA | TGTGCCACCAGAGATAGAGGTTCGGGAGGTGGCTACACCTTC | CATRDRGSGGGYTF
TRBJ1-1 | many | TRBV7-9 | NA | TGTGCCAGCAGCCGGCCGGGAGGGAACACTGAAGCTTTCTTT | CASSRPGGNTEAFF
TRBJ2-5 | NA | TRBV29-1 | NA | TGCAGCGTTATACAGGGTGGGGGGACCCAGTACTTC | CSVIQGGGTQYF
TRBJ1-1 | many | TRBV5-1 | NA | TGCGCCAGCAGCTTAGACGGCATGAACACTGAAGCTTTCTTT | CASSLDGMNTEAFF
TRBJ1-6 | few | TRBV29-1 | TRBD1 | TGCAGCGTTACGACAGGGTCGGATAATTCACCCCTCCACTTT | CSVTTGSDNSPLHF
TRBJ2-1 | NA | TRBV13 | TRBD2 | TGTGCCAGCAGCGAGCGGGGGGCCTGGTACAATGAGCAGTTCTTC | CASSERGAWYNEQFF
TRBJ2-3 | NA | TRBV20-1 | NA | TGCAGTGCTAGGGGTACGGGACGAGATACGCAGTATTTT | CSARGTGRDTQYF
TRBJ2-3 | NA | TRBV7-3 | TRBD2 | TGTGCCAGCAGCTCATTAGCGGGAGGAGATACGCAGTATTTT | CASSSLAGGDTQYF
TRBJ2-6 | few | TRBV6-1 | NA | TGTGCCAGCAGTGAACATGTGGTAGGAGCCAACGTCCTGACTTTC | CASSEHVVGANVLTF
TRBJ2-7 | NA | TRBV7-2 | NA | TGTGCCAGCAGCTTCTCAAGCGAGCAGTACTTC | CASSFSSEQYF
TRBJ2-5 | many | TRBV24-1 | NA | TGTGCCACCAGTGATTTTCCGGAGCTCAAAGAGACCCAGTACTTC | CATSDFPELKETQYF
TRBJ1-1 | NA | TRBV19 | NA | TGTGCCAGTAGTCCCCTGGGAGGGGAGAACACTGAAGCTTTCTTT | CASSPLGGENTEAFF